The 20 T cell receptor beta chains presented below share a single source sample, sequenced in a study of blood T cell repertoires in COVID-19. Method: immunoSEQ multiplex PCR; TCRdb's copy keeps in-frame clones and lacks some. The data contain fewer than 200,000 clones, approximately 85% of them singletons. Sequencing input: peripheral blood. The source of these receptors is a woman over 75 with acute or convalescent COVID-19.

J is TRBJ2-3 and V is TRBV14, with a weak D call TRBD2 (5 bases). CDR3 length equals 16 residues. The germline gives CDR1 SGHDN, CDR2 FVKESK. The V and J ends lost 1 base and 5 bases respectively, with 16 bases between them. CDR3 amino acids: CASSQGLGLDGDTQYF. CDR3 coding DNA: TGTGCCAGCAGCCAAGGGCTTGGACTTGATGGAGATACGCAGTATTTT.

The chain links TRBV5-4 to TRBJ1-2; TRBD1 is a possible D gene (6 bases). Germline CDR1 reads SGHNT; CDR2 reads YYREEE (reference sequence). Trimming cost V 6 bases and J 4 bases, with 16 bases left between them. The CDR3 totals 14 residues. The CDR3 sequence is CASIRTGTSYGYTF. CDR3 nucleotide sequence: TGTGCCAGCATCAGAACCGGGACAAGCTATGGCTACACCTTC.

This chain joins TRBV10-1 and TRBJ1-3; TRBD1 agrees at 8 bases. V was pared by 2 bases and J by 1 base, with 4 bases of the junction left unmatched. The CDR3 consists of 16 residues. Germline values: CDR1 WNHNN, CDR2 SYGVQD (reference sequence). The DNA for the CDR3 is TGCGCCAGCAGTGAGGGCAGGGGGCCTTCTGGAAACACCATATATTTT. Protein product: CASSEGRGPSGNTIYF.

The V gene is TRBV29-1, the J gene TRBJ1-2; no definite D call. Trimming stripped 4 bases from V and 4 bases from J, with 13 bases between. The V gene's germline CDR1 is SQVTM and CDR2 ANQGSEA. CDR3 size: 13 residues. The CDR3 is CSVGSSVLYGYTF. Written as DNA, the CDR3 is TGCAGCGTTGGAAGTTCGGTTCTCTATGGCTACACCTTC. Complete variable domain (other parts from reference TRBV29-1 and TRBJ1-2): SAVISQKPSRDICQRGTSLTIQCQVDSQVTMMFWYRQQPGQSLTLIATANQGSEATYESGFVIDKFPISRPNLTFSTLTVSNMSPEDSSIYLCSVGSSVLYGYTFGSGTRLTVV.

This clone was picked up one time. The chain carries TRBV19 and TRBJ2-1; 14 nucleotides match TRBD2. CDR1 LNHDA and CDR2 SQIVND come from the germline V gene (reference sequence). V shed 8 bases and J 2 bases; nucleotides not matched to a gene: 2. The CDR3 is made up of 15 amino acids. The CDR3 DNA is TGTGCCAGTCGGACTAGCGGGGGGCCCTACAATGAGCAGTTCTTC. Encoded protein: CASRTSGGPYNEQFF.

The CDR3 region is CASSRPQREAGELFF. The CDR3 coding sequence is TGTGCCAGCAGCCGGCCGCAGCGGGAGGCCGGGGAGCTGTTTTTT. The chain combines TRBV14 with TRBJ2-2, with TRBD2 identical over 9 bases. Trimming at V came to 4 bases and at J to 6 bases, leaving 6 bases not matched to a gene. The CDR3 spans 15 residues. Germline values: CDR1 SGHDN, CDR2 FVKESK.

The V call is TRBV2, the J call TRBJ1-3, with D maybe TRBD1 (6 bases). Trimming took 11 bases from V and 0 from J, leaving 17 bases between them. This CDR3 comprises 15 residues. Germline values: CDR1 SNHLY, CDR2 FYNNEI. In DNA, the CDR3 is TGTGCCGCCTCAGCAGGGGTCCTCTCTGGAAACACCATATATTTT. Translating it yields CAASAGVLSGNTIYF.

The genes are TRBV7-2 and TRBJ2-2; D is possibly TRBD1 (6 bases). This CDR3 is built from 15 residues. Germline assignment: CDR1 SGHTA and CDR2 FQGNSA. Trimming stripped 0 bases from V and 6 bases from J, with 11 bases between. The chain's CDR3 is CASSLAWGRAGELFF. CDR3 DNA sequence: TGTGCCAGCAGCTTAGCCTGGGGGCGCGCCGGGGAGCTGTTTTTT.

The V and J genes are TRBV18 and TRBJ2-1, with 9 nucleotides matching TRBD2. V dropped 8 bases and J dropped 8; count of bases not matched to a gene: 10. Germline-derived CDR1 and CDR2 are KGHSH and LQKENI. CDR3 length equals 14 residues. The CDR3 reads CASDPGLAGDEQFF. DNA of the CDR3: TGTGCCAGCGATCCGGGACTAGCCGGGGATGAGCAGTTCTTC.

The V gene is TRBV7-2, the J gene TRBJ2-5; 12 nucleotides line up with TRBD2. The V gene end was trimmed by 1 base and the J gene end by 4 bases; junction bases not matched to a gene: 4. The CDR3 sequence is 16 residues long. CDR1 SGHTA and CDR2 FQGNSA come from the germline V gene. CDR3 residues: CASSLGLAGGTETQYF. The CDR3 DNA follows: TGTGCCAGCAGCTTAGGGCTAGCGGGAGGGACAGAGACCCAGTACTTC. The full variable domain, completed using reference TRBV7-2 and TRBJ2-5, is GAGVSQSPSNKVTEKGKDVELRCDPISGHTALYWYRQSLGQGLEFLIYFQGNSAPDKSGLPSDRFSAERTGGSVSTLTIQRTQQEDSAVYLCASSLGLAGGTETQYFGPGTRLLVL.

The CDR3 sequence: CAWTPGRSYNEQFF. The DNA of the CDR3 is TGTGCCTGGACGCCGGGTCGCTCCTACAATGAGCAGTTCTTC. This sequence joins TRBV30 and TRBJ2-1; D gene unclear. From germline, CDR1 is GTSNPN and CDR2 SVGIG (reference sequence). V was cut by 4 bases and J by 0 bases, with 10 bases left in between. This CDR3 is built from 14 residues.

The chain uses TRBV3-1 (or the pseudogene TRBV3-2) and TRBJ2-2, with a possible D match to TRBD2 (5 bases). Trimming pared 1 base from V and 6 bases from J, leaving 6 bases between. Looked up from germline, CDR1 is LGHDT and CDR2 is YNNKEL (reference sequence). The CDR3 runs 13 residues. CDR3 sequence: CASSQGRAGELFF. CDR3 bases: TGTGCCAGCAGCCAAGGGCGGGCCGGGGAGCTGTTTTTT.

The chain recombines TRBV7-2 with TRBJ2-5, with TRBD1 as a possible D gene (8 bases). The V end lost 1 base, the J end lost 3 bases, and 12 bases lay between the germline ends. In germline, CDR1 is SGHTA, CDR2 FQGNSA. The CDR3 is 15 amino acids. The chain's CDR3 is CASSLVTGGEETQYF. In nucleotides, the CDR3 is TGTGCCAGCAGCTTAGTCACAGGGGGGGAAGAGACCCAGTACTTC.

The CDR3 DNA is TGTGCCAGCAGCTCGAGGGAGGGCGCCCTGCATGGCTACACCTTC. It encodes CASSSREGALHGYTF. The chain joins TRBV3-1 (or the pseudogene TRBV3-2) to TRBJ1-2; D unclear. CDR1 and CDR2 from the germline V gene are LGHDT and YNNKEL (reference sequence). CDR3 length equals 15 residues. V was clipped by 5 bases and J by 6 bases, with 19 bases between them.

This clone has just one count. The chain couples TRBV4-3 to TRBJ2-3; TRBD2 aligns across 8 bases. CDR3 size: 15 residues. CDR1 and CDR2 (germline): LGHNA, YSLEER. J gave up 4 bases and V 0 bases, and 3 bases lay outside the gene matches. The CDR3 reads CASSQEGLESDTQYF. CDR3 in DNA: TGCGCCAGCAGCCAAGAGGGACTAGAATCAGATACGCAGTATTTT.

The chain has TRBV3-1 (or the pseudogene TRBV3-2) and TRBJ2-7; 7 nucleotides match TRBD1. CDR3 size: 14 residues. With V trimmed by 3 bases and J by 3 bases, 5 bases remained unmatched. Germline V gene sequence: CDR1 LGHDT, CDR2 YNNKEL (reference sequence). Here the CDR3 reads CASSHLGQLYEQYF. CDR3 DNA sequence: TGTGCCAGCAGCCACCTGGGACAGCTCTACGAGCAGTACTTC.

The genes are TRBV9 and TRBJ2-7; TRBD2 is a possible D gene (5 bases). Germline values: CDR1 SGDLS, CDR2 YYNGEE. The CDR3 covers 14 residues. The V end lost 1 base, the J end lost 2 bases, and 10 bases lay between the germline ends. The CDR3 nucleotides read TGTGCCAGCAGCGTAAGGTGGGAGCCCTACGAGCAGTACTTC. It encodes CASSVRWEPYEQYF.

This rearrangement joins TRBV19 to TRBJ2-3; 7 nucleotides match TRBD2. The CDR3 has 15 residues. The germline V gene has CDR1 LNHDA and CDR2 SQIVND (reference sequence). V was clipped by 4 bases and J by 2 bases; unmatched bases: 6. This CDR3 reads CASSKPLADTDTQYF. The CDR3, as DNA: TGTGCCAGTAGTAAACCGCTAGCGGACACAGATACGCAGTATTTT.

This sequence joins TRBV30 and TRBJ1-5, with 7 bases matching TRBD1. The CDR3 is 13 residues long. Germline V gene sequence: CDR1 GTSNPN, CDR2 SVGIG (reference sequence). With V trimmed by 4 bases and J by 4 bases, 4 bases remained unmatched. For the CDR3, the DNA is TGTGCCTGGACAGGGGGGCGAAATCAGCCCCAGCATTTT. Protein: CAWTGGRNQPQHF.

The rearrangement joins TRBV6-6 to TRBJ1-2; D gene unclear. Per germline, CDR1 MNHNY and CDR2 SVGAGI (reference sequence). The V and J ends lost 2 bases and 4 bases respectively, with 8 bases between them. This CDR3 spans 13 amino acids. The chain's CDR3 is CASSYISVYGYTF. CDR3 nucleotides: TGTGCCAGCAGTTACATTTCGGTCTATGGCTACACCTTC.